The table lists the clone carrying this T cell receptor beta chain with many counts. PBMCs stemmed from 10 ml fresh peripheral blood. These data belong to a study of T cells in Graves' hyperthyroidism and ophthalmopathy. Germline CDR1 reads LNHNV; CDR2 reads YYDKDF (reference sequence). Trimming shortened V by 0 bases and J by 8 bases, and 14 bases separated the two germline ends. The length of the CDR3 is 15 residues. Amplification targeted TCR beta CDR3 regions from RNA transcripts. The TCR CDR3 first-round RT-PCR relied on the HTBI primer set. Using its own MiXCR run on the multiplex PCR reads, TCRdb lists one record per CDR3 protein. The profile covers hundreds of thousands of distinct CDR3 sequences, with roughly 13% appearing a single time and roughly 8.3% taken by the ten largest.

The chain combines TRBV15 with TRBJ2-1; the D gene is possibly TRBD1 (6 bases). This receptor was obtained from a woman aged 18-30 years with Graves' hyperthyroidism. Sequenced: blood. Written as DNA, the CDR3 is TGTGCCACCAGCAGAGAGGGCAGGGGCCTTGATGAGCAGTTCTTC. Its translation: CATSREGRGLDEQFF.